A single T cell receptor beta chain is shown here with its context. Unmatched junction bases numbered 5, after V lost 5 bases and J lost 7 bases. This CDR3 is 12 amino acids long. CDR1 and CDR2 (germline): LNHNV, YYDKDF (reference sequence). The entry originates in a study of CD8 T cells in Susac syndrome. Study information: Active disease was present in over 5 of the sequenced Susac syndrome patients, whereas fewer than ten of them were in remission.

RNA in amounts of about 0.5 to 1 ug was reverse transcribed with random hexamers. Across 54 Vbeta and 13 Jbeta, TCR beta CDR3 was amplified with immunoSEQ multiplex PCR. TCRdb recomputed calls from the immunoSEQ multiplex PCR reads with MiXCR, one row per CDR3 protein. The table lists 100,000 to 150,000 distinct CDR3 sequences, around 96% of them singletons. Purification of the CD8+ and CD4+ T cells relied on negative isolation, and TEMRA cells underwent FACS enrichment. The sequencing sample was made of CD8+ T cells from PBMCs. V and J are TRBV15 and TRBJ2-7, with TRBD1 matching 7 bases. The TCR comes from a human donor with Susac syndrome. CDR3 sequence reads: CATSVTGREQYF. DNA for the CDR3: TGTGCCACCAGCGTGACAGGGCGAGAGCAGTACTTC.